Below are 3 T cell receptor beta chains sequenced from a single sample in a study of T cells in Graves' hyperthyroidism and ophthalmopathy. Researchers took RNA transcripts and amplified the TCR beta CDR3 regions from them. The HTBI primer set drove a first-round RT-PCR of the TCR CDR3. TCRdb analysed the multiplex PCR reads with MiXCR anew, one entry per CDR3 protein. The repertoire consists of approximately 700,000 distinct CDR3 sequences, with over 40% occurring once and the leading ten covering about 7.2%. The sequencing sample was made of peripheral blood or thyroid tissue (not recorded which). The receptors derive from an adult man with Graves' disease, either hyperthyroidism or ophthalmopathy (not recorded which).

As concerns this clonotype: A read error is possible here, since a much larger clone lies one base away. The chain uses TRBV7-9 and TRBJ2-7; D is possibly TRBD1 (5 bases). Germline CDR1 reads SEHNR; CDR2 reads FQNEAQ (reference sequence). CDR3 length: 13 residues. Trimming stripped 3 bases from V and 1 base from J, with 7 bases between. This CDR3 reads CASSFRTSYEQYF. In DNA form, the CDR3 reads TGTGCCAGCAGCTTTCGGACATCCTACGAGCAGTACTTC.

The J gene is TRBJ1-4, the V gene TRBV9; no definite D call. The CDR3 spans 12 residues. Per germline, CDR1 SGDLS and CDR2 YYNGEE. Trimming shortened V by 3 bases and J by 6 bases, and 6 bases separated the two germline ends. CDR3 nucleotide sequence: TGTGCCAGCAGCGGGATACATGAAAAACTGTTTTTT. Its translation is CASSGIHEKLFF.

This clonotype was counted only a few times. The rearrangement links TRBV20-1 to TRBJ2-5; TRBD1 matches 7 bases. The CDR3 is 15 residues long. Germline loops: CDR1 DFQATT, CDR2 SNEGSKA (reference sequence). V lost 6 bases, J lost 1 base, and 11 bases stayed unmatched. CDR3 coding DNA: TGCAGTGCCTCCTTTTTAGGGGGCGGCCAAGAGACCCAGTACTTC. Protein product: CSASFLGGGQETQYF.